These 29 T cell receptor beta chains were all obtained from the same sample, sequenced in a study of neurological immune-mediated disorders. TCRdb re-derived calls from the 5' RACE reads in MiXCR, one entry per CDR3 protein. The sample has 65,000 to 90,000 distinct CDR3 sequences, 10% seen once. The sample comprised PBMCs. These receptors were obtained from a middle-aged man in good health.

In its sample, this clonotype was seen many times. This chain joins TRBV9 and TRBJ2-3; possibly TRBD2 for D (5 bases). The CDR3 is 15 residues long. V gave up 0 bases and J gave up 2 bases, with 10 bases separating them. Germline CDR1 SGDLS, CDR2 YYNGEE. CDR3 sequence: CASSVDRLPTDTQYF. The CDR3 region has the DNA TGTGCCAGCAGCGTAGATAGACTACCCACAGATACGCAGTATTTT.

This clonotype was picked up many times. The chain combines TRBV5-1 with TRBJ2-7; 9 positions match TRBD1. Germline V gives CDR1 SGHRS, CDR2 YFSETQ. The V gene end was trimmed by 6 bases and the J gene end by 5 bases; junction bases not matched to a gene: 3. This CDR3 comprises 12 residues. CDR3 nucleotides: TGCGCCAGCAAGAGGACAGGGGACGAGCAGTACTTC. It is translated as CASKRTGDEQYF.

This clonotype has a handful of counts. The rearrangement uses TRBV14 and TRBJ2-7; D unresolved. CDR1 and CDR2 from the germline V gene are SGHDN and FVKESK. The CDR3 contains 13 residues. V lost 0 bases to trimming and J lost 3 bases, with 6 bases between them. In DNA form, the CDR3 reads TGTGCCAGCAGCCAAGACGGATACTACGAGCAGTACTTC. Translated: CASSQDGYYEQYF.

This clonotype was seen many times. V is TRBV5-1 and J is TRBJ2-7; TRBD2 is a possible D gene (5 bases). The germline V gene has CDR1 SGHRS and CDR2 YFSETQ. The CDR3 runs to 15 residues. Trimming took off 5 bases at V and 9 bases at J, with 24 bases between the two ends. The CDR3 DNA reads TGCGCCAGCAGTCCCGGGATCAGGTCCATCGATGGGCAGTACTTC. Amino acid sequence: CASSPGIRSIDGQYF.

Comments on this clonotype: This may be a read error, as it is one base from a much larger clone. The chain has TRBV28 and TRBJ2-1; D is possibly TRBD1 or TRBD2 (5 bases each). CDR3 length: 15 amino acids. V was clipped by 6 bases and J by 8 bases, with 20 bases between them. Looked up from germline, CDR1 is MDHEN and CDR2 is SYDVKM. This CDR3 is CASRSHVLGEHEQFF. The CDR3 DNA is TGTGCCAGCAGGAGCCACGTGTTGGGGGAACATGAGCAGTTCTTC. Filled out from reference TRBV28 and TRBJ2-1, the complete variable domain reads DVKVTQSSRYLVKRTGEKVFLECVQDMDHENMFWYRQDPGLGLRLIYFSYDVKMKEKGDIPEGYSVSREKKERFSLILESASTNQTSMYLCASRSHVLGEHEQFFGPGTRLTVL.

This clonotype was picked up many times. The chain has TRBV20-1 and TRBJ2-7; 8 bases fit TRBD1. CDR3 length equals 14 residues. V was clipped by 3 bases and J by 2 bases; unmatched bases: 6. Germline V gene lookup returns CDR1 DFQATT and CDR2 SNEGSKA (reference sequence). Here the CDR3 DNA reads TGCAGTGCTAGTCCGGGACAGGTCACCTACGAGCAGTACTTC. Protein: CSASPGQVTYEQYF.

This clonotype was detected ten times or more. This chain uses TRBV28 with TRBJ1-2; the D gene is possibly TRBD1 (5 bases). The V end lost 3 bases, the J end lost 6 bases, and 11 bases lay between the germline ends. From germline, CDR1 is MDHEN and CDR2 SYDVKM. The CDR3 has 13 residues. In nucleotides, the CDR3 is TGTGCCAGCAGTTTTGGGGGGAGCAATGGCTACACCTTC. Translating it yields CASSFGGSNGYTF.

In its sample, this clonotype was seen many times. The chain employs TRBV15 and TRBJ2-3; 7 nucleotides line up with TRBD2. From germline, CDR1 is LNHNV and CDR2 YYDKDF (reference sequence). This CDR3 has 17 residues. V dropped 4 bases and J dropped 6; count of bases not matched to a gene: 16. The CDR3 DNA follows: TGTGCCACCAGCAAGGCCCCGACAGCGGGGATGGGGGATACGCAGTATTTT. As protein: CATSKAPTAGMGDTQYF.

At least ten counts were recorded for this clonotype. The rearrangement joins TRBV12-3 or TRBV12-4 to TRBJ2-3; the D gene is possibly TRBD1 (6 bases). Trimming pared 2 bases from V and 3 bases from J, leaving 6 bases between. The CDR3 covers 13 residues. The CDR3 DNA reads TGTGCCAGCAGTTTACAGGGGACAGATACGCAGTATTTT. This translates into CASSLQGTDTQYF.

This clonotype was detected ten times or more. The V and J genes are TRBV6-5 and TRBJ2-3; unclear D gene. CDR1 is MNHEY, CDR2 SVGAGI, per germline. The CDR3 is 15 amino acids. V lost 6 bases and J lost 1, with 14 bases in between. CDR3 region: CASSPTQIRTDTQYF. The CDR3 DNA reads TGTGCCAGCAGCCCTACCCAGATTCGCACAGATACGCAGTATTTT.

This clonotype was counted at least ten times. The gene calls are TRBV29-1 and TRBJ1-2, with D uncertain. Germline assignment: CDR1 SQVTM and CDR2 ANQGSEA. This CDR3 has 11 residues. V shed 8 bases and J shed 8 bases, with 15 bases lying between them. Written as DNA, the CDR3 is TGCAGCACCGGGAACCTCAGAGGCTACACCTTC. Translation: CSTGNLRGYTF. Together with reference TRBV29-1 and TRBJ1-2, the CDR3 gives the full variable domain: SAVISQKPSRDICQRGTSLTIQCQVDSQVTMMFWYRQQPGQSLTLIATANQGSEATYESGFVIDKFPISRPNLTFSTLTVSNMSPEDSSIYLCSTGNLRGYTFGSGTRLTVV.

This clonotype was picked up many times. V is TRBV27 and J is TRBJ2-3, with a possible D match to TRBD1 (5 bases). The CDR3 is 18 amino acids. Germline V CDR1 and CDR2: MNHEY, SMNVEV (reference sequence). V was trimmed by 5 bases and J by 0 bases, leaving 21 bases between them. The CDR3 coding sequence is TGTGCCAGCAGTCAATGGGGCTTGATAAGCGCTAGCACAGATACGCAGTATTTT. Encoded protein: CASSQWGLISASTDTQYF.

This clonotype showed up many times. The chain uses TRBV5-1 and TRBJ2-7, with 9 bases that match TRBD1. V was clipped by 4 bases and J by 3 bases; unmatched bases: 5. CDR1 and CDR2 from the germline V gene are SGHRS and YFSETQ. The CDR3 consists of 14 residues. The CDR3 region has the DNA TGCGCCAGCAGCCAGGGACAGGGACTCTACGAGCAGTACTTC. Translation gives CASSQGQGLYEQYF.

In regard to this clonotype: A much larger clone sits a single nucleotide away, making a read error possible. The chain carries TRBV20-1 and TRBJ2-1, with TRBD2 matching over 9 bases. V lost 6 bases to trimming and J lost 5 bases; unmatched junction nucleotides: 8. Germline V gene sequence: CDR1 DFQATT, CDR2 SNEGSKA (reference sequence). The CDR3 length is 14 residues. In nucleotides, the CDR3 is TGCAGTGCCCACTTGGCGGGAGGGAACAATGAGCAGTTCTTC. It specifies CSAHLAGGNNEQFF.

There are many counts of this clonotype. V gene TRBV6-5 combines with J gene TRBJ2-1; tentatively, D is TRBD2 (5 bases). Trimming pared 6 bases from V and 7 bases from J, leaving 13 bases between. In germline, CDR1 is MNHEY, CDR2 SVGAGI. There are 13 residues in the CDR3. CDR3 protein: CASSLGGLNEQFF. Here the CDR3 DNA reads TGTGCCAGCAGCCTTGGCGGACTGAATGAGCAGTTCTTC.

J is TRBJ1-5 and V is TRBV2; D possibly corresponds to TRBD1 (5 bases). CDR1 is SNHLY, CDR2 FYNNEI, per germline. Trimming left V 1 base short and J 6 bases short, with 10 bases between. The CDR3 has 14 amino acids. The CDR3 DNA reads TGTGCCAGCAGTGAAGGCGGGGGGGGTCAGCCCCAGCATTTT. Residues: CASSEGGGGQPQHF.

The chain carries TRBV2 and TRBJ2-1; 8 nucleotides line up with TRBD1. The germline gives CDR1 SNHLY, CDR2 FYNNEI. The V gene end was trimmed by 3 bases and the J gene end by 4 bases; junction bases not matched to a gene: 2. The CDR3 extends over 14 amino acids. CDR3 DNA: TGTGCCAGCAGTGAGGGACAGGCATACAATGAGCAGTTCTTC. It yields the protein CASSEGQAYNEQFF. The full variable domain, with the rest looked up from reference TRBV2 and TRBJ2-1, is EPEVTQTPSHQVTQMGQEVILRCVPISNHLYFYWYRQILGQKVEFLVSFYNNEISEKSEIFDDQFSVERPDGSNFTLKIRSTKLEDSAMYFCASSEGQAYNEQFFGPGTRLTVL.

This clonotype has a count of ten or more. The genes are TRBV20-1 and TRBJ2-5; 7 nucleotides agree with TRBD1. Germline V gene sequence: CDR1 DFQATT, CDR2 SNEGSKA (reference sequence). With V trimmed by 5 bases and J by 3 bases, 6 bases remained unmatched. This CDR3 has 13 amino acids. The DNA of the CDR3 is TGCAGTGCTGGGGTAGGGACAGAAGAGACCCAGTACTTC. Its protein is CSAGVGTEETQYF.

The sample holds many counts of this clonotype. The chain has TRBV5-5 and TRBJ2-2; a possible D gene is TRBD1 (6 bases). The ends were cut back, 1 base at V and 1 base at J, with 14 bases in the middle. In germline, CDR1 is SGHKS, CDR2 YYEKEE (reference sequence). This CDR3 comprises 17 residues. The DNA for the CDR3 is TGTGCCAGCAGCTTGTGGGCTGGGACACAGAACACCGGGGAGCTGTTTTTT. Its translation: CASSLWAGTQNTGELFF.

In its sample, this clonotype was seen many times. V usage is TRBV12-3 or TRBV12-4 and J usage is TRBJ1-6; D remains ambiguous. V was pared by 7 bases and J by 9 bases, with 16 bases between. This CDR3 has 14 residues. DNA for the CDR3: TGTGCCAGCAACCGTTCAGGATCTCGTTCACCCCTCCACTTT. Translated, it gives CASNRSGSRSPLHF.

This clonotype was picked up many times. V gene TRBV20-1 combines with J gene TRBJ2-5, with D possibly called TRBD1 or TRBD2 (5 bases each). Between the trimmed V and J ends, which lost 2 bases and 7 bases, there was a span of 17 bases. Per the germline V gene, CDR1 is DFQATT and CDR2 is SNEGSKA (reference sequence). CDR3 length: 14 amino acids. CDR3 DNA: TGCAGTGCTAGACCCGGGACCACAATCGGGACCCAGTACTTC. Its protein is CSARPGTTIGTQYF.

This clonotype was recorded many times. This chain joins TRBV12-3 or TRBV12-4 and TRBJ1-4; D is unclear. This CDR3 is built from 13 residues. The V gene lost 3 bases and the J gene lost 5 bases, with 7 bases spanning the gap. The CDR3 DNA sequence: TGTGCCAGCAGTTTCCTAGGAAATGAAAAACTGTTTTTT. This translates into CASSFLGNEKLFF.

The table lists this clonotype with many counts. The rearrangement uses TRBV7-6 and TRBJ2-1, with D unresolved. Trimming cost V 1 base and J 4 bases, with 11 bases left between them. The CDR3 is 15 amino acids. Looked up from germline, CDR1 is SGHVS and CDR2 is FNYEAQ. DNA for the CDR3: TGTGCCAGCAGCTTAGAAACTTCTTGGTACAATGAGCAGTTCTTC. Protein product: CASSLETSWYNEQFF.

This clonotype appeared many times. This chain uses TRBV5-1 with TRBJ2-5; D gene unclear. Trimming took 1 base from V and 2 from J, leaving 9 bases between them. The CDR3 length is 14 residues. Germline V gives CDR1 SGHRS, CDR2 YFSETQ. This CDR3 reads CASSLQGPQETQYF. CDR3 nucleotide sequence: TGCGCCAGCAGCTTGCAAGGGCCGCAAGAGACCCAGTACTTC. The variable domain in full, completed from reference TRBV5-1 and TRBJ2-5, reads KAGVTQTPRYLIKTRGQQVTLSCSPISGHRSVSWYQQTPGQGLQFLFEYFSETQRNKGNFPGRFSGRQFSNSRSEMNVSTLELGDSALYLCASSLQGPQETQYFGPGTRLLVL.

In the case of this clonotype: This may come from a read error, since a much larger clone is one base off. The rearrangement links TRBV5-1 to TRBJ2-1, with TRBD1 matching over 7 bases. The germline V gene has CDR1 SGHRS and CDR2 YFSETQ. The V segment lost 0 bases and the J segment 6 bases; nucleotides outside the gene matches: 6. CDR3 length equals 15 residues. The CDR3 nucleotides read TGCGCCAGCAGCTTGGAGGGCAGGGGGATCAATGAGCAGTTCTTC. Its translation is CASSLEGRGINEQFF.

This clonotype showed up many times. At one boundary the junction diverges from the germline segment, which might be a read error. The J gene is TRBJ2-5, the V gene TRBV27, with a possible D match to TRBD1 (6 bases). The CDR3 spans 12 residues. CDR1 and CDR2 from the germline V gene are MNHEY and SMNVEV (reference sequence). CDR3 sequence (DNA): TGTGCCACCAGTCGAGGGGGTGAGACCCAGTACTTC. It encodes CATSRGGETQYF.

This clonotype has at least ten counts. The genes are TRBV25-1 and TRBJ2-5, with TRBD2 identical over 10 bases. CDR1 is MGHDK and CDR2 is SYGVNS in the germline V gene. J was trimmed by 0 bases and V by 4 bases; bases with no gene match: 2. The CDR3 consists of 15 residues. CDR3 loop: CASSVAGGDQETQYF. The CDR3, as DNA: TGTGCCAGCAGTGTAGCGGGGGGTGACCAAGAGACCCAGTACTTC. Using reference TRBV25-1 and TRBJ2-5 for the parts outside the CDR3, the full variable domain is EADIYQTPRYLVIGTGKKITLECSQTMGHDKMYWYQQDPGMELHLIHYSYGVNSTEKGDLSSESTVSRIRTEHFPLTLESARPSHTSQYLCASSVAGGDQETQYFGPGTRLLVL.

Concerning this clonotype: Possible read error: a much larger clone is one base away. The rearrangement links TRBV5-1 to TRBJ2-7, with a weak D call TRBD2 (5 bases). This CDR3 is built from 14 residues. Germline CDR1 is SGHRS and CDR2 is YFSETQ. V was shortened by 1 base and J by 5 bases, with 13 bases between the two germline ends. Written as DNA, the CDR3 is TGCGCCAGCAGCTTGATCGGGATCCTGGACGAGCAGTACTTC. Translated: CASSLIGILDEQYF.

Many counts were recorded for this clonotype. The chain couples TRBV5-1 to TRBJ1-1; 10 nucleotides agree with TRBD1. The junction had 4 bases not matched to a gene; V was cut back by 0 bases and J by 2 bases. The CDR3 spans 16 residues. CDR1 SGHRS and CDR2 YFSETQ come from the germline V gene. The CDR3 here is CASSLGQGAVNTEAFF. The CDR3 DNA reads TGCGCCAGCAGCTTGGGACAGGGGGCAGTAAACACTGAAGCTTTCTTT. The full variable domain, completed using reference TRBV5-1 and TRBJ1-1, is KAGVTQTPRYLIKTRGQQVTLSCSPISGHRSVSWYQQTPGQGLQFLFEYFSETQRNKGNFPGRFSGRQFSNSRSEMNVSTLELGDSALYLCASSLGQGAVNTEAFFGQGTRLTVV.